This T cell receptor beta chain was documented in a study of blood T cell repertoires in COVID-19. CDR1 SNHLY and CDR2 FYNNEI come from the germline V gene. V was cut by 9 bases and J by 1 base, with 10 bases left in between. The CDR3 sequence is 12 residues long. Notes on this clone: Other nucleotide sequences from this sample produce the same CDR3.

The authors' processing: The authors estimated nucleated cell counts from reference gene primer amplification. Sequencing used immunoSEQ multiplex PCR; TCRdb keeps in-frame clones, though not all of them. The V and J calls and clone size come from that table; D and trimming were worked out from the DNA. Of roughly 230,000 clones detected, about 88% appear once; the ten largest clones hold about 1.8%. The rearrangement uses TRBV2 and TRBJ2-7; D is unclear. The clonotype originates from an older man with acute or convalescent COVID-19. Sequences were obtained from peripheral blood. CDR3 loop: CASGGSSYEQYF. In DNA, the CDR3 is TGTGCCAGTGGCGGCAGTTCCTACGAGCAGTACTTC.